Detailed here is one T cell receptor (beta chain). Its antigen is not yet known. No much larger clone exists at a distance of one base, and base qualities are not known. Whole blood was collected in K2EDTA tubes by collaborating institutions according to the institutions' own protocols. Collaborator samples were shipped for TCRbeta analysis as frozen whole blood, isolated PBMCs, or DNA extracted from either sample type. The data were obtained in a study of blood T cell repertoires in COVID-19 (dated by TCRdb to the early 2020s). General notes on the study: The collaborator samples originated in the United States, Italy and Spain and spanned the acute and convalescent phases of COVID-19. The material from the prospective study consisted of cDNA or gDNA derived from T cells, B-cell-depleted T cells, or PBMCs. The dataset comprised deeply sampled blood TCRbeta repertoires from subjects exposed to, actively infected with, or recovered from COVID-19. A freely available public database, intended as a resource for researchers studying the immune response to SARS-CoV-2, is where the repertoires were released. The samples were drawn from the first 160 participants of the ongoing ImmuneRACE study and from 1,254 subjects provided by 6 global collaborators. Sample metadata almost always included a de-identified subject ID, COVID-19 status, age in years and sex. HLA class I and class II types, where available, came from metadata supplied by the sample provider rather than from assay-based typing.

TCRbeta CDR3 regions were amplified from genomic DNA using the immunoSEQ Assay, a bias-controlled multiplex PCR. The original pipeline was this. Within the assay, amplification of reference gene primers was used to estimate how many nucleated cells each sample contained. Sequence reads were collapsed and filtered to measure the absolute abundance of every unique TCRbeta CDR3 rearrangement. Productive Simpson clonality was computed per sample as the square root of Simpson's diversity index over productive rearrangements. This immuneACCESS table, as held by TCRdb, lists in-frame sequences with V and J called but not all clones. Of the missing ones, under half trace to an unresolved V gene in checked studies; the others have no known cause. V, J and clone size reflect that table, while D and trimming were determined from the DNA. This sample comprises more than 85,000 clones, over 70% of them detected only once. Together, the top ten hold around 4.5% of the sample.

Points the paper makes about the study in general: The amount of clinical and demographic metadata varied by source and participant and was provided uncurated.

The germline V gene specifies SGHRS as CDR1 and YFSETQ as CDR2. Relative to germline, V is 1 base shorter and J is 11 bases shorter, with 21 bases between their ends. Including the terminal cysteine and phenylalanine, the CDR3 comprises 15 residues. CDR3 DNA is the only sequence kept; it has 45 bases, read in frame from the first base. In this chain, TRBV5-1 is recombined with TRBJ1-2; the D gene is perhaps TRBD1, from 6 matching bases. The sample taken for sequencing was peripheral blood. The receptor was derived from a woman aged 45-65 years with acute or convalescent COVID-19. The CDR3 sequence is CASSLNLQKGDSYTF. The sequenced DNA: TGCGCCAGCAGCTTGAATCTCCAGAAGGGGGATAGTTACACCTTC.